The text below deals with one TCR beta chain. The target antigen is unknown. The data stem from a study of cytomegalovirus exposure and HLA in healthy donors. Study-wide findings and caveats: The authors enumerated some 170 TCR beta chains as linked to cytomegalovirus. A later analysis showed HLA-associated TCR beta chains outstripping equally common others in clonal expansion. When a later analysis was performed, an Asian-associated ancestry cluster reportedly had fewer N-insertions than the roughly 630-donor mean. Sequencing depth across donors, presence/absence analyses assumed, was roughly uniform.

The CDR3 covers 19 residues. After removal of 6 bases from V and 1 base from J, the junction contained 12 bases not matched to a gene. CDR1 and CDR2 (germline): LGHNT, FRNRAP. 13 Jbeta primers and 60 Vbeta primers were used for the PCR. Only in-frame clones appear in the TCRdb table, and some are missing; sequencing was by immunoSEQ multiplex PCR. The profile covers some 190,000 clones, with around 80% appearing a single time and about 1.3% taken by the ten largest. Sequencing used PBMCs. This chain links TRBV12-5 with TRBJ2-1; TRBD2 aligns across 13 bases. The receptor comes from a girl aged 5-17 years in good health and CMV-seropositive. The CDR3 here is CASGRAGLAGNPSYNEQFF. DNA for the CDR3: TGTGCTAGTGGAAGGGCGGGACTAGCGGGAAACCCGTCCTACAATGAGCAGTTCTTC.